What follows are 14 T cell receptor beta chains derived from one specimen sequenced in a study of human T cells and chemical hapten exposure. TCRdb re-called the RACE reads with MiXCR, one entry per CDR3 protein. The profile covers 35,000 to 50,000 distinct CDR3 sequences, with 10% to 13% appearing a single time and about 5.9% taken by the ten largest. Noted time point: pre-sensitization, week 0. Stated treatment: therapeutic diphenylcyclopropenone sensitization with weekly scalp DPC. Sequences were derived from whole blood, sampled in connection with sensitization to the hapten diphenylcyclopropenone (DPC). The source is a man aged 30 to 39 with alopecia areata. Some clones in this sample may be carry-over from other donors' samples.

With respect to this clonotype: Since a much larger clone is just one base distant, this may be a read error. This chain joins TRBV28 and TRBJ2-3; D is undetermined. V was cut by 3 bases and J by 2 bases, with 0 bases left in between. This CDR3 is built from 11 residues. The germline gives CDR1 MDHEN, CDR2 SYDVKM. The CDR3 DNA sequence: TGTGCCAGCAGTTTCACAGATACGCAGTATTTT. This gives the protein CASSFTDTQYF.

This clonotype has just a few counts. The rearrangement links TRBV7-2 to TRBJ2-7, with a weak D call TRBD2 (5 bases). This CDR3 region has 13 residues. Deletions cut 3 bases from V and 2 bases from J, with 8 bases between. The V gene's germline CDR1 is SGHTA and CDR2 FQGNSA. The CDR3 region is CASSLGRTYEQYF. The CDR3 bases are TGTGCCAGCAGCTTGGGGAGAACCTACGAGCAGTACTTC.

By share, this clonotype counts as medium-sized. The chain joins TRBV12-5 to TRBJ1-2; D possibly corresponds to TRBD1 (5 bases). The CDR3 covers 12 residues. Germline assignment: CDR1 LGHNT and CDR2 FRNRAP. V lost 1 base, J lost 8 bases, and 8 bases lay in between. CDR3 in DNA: TGTGCTAGTGGTTTGGGGGACGGCGGCTACACCTTC. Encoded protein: CASGLGDGGYTF.

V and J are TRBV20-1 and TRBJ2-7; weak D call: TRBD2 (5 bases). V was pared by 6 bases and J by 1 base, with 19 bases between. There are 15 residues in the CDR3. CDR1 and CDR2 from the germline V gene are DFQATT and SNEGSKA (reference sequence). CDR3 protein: CSAVAFGRPSYEQYF. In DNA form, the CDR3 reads TGCAGTGCCGTAGCGTTTGGCAGGCCTTCCTACGAGCAGTACTTC.

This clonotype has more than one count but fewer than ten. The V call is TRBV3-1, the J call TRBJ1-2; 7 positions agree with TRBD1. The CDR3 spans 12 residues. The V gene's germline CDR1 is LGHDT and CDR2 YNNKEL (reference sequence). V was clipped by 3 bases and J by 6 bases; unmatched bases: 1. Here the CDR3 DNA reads TGTGCCAGCAGCCAGACAGGGAATGGCTACACCTTC. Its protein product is CASSQTGNGYTF.

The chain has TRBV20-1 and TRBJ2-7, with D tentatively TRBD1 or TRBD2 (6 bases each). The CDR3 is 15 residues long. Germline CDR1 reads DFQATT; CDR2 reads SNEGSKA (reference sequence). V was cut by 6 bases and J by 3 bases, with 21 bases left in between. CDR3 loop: CSATLPGANFYEQYV. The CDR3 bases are TGCAGTGCCACCTTGCCGGGGGCCAATTTCTACGAGCAGTACGTC.

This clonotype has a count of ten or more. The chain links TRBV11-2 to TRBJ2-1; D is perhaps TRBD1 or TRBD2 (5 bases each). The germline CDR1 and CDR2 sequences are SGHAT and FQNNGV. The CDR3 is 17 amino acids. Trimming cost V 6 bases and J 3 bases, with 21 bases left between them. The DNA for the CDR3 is TGTGCCAGCAGACCGGGGCGAGGGGAAGGAGGCTACAATGAGCAGTTCTTC. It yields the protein CASRPGRGEGGYNEQFF. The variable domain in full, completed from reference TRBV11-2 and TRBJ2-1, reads EAGVAQSPRYKIIEKRQSVAFWCNPISGHATLYWYQQILGQGPKLLIQFQNNGVVDDSQLPKDRFSAERLKGVDSTLKIQPAKLEDSAVYLCASRPGRGEGGYNEQFFGPGTRLTVL.

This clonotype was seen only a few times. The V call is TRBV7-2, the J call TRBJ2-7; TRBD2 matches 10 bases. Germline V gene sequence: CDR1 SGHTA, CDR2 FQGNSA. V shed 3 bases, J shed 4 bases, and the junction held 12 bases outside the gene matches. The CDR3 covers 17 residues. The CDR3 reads CASSLGIAGGGAYEQYV. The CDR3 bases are TGTGCCAGCAGCTTGGGGATAGCGGGAGGAGGAGCATACGAGCAGTACGTC.

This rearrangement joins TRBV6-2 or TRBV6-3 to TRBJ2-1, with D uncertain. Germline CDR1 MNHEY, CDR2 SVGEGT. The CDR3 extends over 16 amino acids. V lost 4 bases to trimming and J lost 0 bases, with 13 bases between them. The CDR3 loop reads CASSFTRVSSYNEQFF. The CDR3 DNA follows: TGTGCCAGCAGTTTCACCCGGGTCAGCTCCTACAATGAGCAGTTCTTC.

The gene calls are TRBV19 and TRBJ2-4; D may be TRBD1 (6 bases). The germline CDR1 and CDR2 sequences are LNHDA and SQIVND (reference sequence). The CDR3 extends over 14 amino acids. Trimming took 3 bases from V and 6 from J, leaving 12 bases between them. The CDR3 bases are TGTGCCAGTAGTATCACAGGGCCCGTAAACATTCAGTACTTC. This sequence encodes CASSITGPVNIQYF.

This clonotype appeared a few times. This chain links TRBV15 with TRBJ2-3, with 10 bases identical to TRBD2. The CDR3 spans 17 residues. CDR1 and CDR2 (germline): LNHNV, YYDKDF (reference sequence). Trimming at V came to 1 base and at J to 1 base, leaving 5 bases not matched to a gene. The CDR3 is CATSRGGLAGGTDTQYF. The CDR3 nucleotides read TGTGCCACCAGCAGAGGCGGTCTAGCGGGAGGCACAGATACGCAGTATTTT.

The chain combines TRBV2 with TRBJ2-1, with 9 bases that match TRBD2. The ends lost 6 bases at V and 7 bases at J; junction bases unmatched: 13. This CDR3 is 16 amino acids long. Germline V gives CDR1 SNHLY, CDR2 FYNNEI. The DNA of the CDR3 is TGTGCCAGCAGGTTCAGGGGACTAGCTGGAGATAATGAGCAGTTCTTC. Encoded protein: CASRFRGLAGDNEQFF.

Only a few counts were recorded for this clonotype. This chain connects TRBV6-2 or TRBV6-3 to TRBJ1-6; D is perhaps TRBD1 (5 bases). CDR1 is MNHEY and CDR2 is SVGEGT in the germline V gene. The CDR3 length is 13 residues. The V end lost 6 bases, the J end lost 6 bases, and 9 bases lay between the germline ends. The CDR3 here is CASRSGTNSPLHF. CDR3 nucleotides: TGTGCCAGCAGATCAGGGACTAATTCACCCCTCCACTTT.

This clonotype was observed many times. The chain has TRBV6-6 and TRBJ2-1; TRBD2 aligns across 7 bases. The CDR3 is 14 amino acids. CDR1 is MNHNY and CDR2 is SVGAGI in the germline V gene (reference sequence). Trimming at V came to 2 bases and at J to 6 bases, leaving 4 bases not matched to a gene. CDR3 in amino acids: CASSYTGLTNEQFF. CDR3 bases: TGTGCCAGCAGTTACACGGGACTAACCAATGAGCAGTTCTTC.